This T cell receptor beta chain was recovered during a study of blood T cells in healthy people across ages. General study points: Measured against age, TCR beta diversity per million T cells decreased in a roughly linear manner.

Donor samples were obtained from healthy Caucasian individuals from Russia, aged 6 to 90. Comment on this clonotype: The antigen is unknown.

Primers used in a second PCR of roughly 6 to 12 cycles were a sample-barcoded 5' primer and a J-beta primer mix. Sequencing of every sample gave 2.5 million or more CDR3-containing paired-end reads. TCRdb re-analysed the 5' RACE reads in MiXCR, keeping a single row per CDR3 protein. The sample includes almost 300,000 distinct CDR3 sequences, around 30% of them seen just once. This TCR derives from a woman between 65 and 79 years old in good health. Sequencing input: blood.

This chain's CDR3 is CASSPRRDTYEQYF. CDR3 bases: TGCGCCAGCAGCCCGAGAAGGGATACCTACGAGCAGTACTTC. The J gene is TRBJ2-7, the V gene TRBV4-1; D is uncertain. This CDR3 is built from 14 residues. The V end was cut by 4 bases, the J end by 2 bases, with 12 bases between. Germline CDR1 is MGHRA and CDR2 is YSYEKL.